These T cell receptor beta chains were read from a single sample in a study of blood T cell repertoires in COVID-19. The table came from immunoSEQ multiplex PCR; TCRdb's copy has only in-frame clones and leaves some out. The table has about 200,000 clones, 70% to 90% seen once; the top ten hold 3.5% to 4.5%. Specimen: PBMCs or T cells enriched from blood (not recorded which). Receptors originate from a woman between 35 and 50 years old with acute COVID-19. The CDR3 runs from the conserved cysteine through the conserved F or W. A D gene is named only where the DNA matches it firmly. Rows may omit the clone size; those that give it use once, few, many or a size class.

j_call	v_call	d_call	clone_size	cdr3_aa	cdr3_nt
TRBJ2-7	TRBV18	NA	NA	CASSPRDNYEQYF	TGTGCCAGCTCACCTCGGGACAACTACGAGCAGTACTTC
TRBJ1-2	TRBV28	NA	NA	CASSFSTRVSIRLYGYTF	TGTGCCAGCAGTTTCTCTACCAGGGTATCCATCCGTCTCTATGGCTACACCTTC
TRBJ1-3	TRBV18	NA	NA	CASSPQERNTIYF	TGTGCCAGCTCACCACAGGAGAGGAACACCATATATTTT
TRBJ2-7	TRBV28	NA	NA	CATLPGGREEQYF	TGTGCCACTCTCCCCGGGGGTCGGGAGGAGCAGTACTTC
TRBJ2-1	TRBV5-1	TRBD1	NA	CASSTGQGTHNEQFF	TGCGCCAGCAGCACCGGACAGGGGACTCACAATGAGCAGTTCTTC
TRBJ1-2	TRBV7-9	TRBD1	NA	CASSLTDRGFYGYTF	TGTGCCAGCAGCTTAACGGACAGGGGCTTCTATGGCTACACCTTC
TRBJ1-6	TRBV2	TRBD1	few	CASRSTGVVSPLHF	TGTGCCAGCCGGAGTACAGGGGTAGTTTCACCCCTCCACTTT
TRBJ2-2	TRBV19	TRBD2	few	CASSILGLAGDTGELFF	TGTGCCAGTAGTATCCTGGGACTAGCGGGAGACACCGGGGAGCTGTTTTTT
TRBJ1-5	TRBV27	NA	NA	CASSTARWAAGQPQHF	TGTGCCAGCAGTACCGCCAGGTGGGCCGCTGGGCAGCCCCAGCATTTT
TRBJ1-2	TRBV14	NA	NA	CASSQVLADPYGYTF	TGTGCCAGCAGCCAAGTTCTCGCAGATCCCTATGGCTACACCTTC
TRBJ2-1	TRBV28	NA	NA	CASSLRGREQFF	TGTGCCAGCAGCCTCAGGGGCCGGGAGCAGTTCTTC
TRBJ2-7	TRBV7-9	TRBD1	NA	CASSGRTGSSYEQYF	TGTGCCAGCAGCGGCCGGACAGGGTCCTCCTACGAGCAGTACTTC
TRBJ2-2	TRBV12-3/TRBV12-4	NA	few	CASSPTGLRLFF	TGTGCCAGCAGTCCAACAGGGCTACGGCTGTTTTTT
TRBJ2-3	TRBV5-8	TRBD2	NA	CASSLMGGGAGGSTDTQYF	TGTGCCAGCAGCTTGATGGGCGGGGGAGCGGGAGGGAGCACAGATACGCAGTATTTT
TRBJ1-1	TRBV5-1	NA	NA	CASSLRARGEGTEAFF	TGCGCCAGCAGCTTGAGGGCTCGAGGGGAGGGCACTGAAGCTTTCTTT
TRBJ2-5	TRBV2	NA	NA	CASRVEAATQETQYF	TGTGCCAGCAGGGTTGAGGCAGCCACGCAAGAGACCCAGTACTTC
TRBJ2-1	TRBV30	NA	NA	CARSGGLYNEQFF	TGTGCCCGATCCGGGGGACTTTACAATGAGCAGTTCTTC
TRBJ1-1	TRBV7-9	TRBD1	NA	CASSLENSGGRGTEAFF	TGTGCCAGCAGCTTAGAAAACTCAGGGGGCCGGGGCACTGAAGCTTTCTTT
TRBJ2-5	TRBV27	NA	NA	CASKSGGETQYF	TGTGCCAGCAAGTCAGGAGGGGAGACCCAGTACTTC
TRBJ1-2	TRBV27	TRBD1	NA	CASKGTGGADGYTF	TGTGCCAGCAAGGGAACAGGGGGCGCCGATGGCTACACCTTC
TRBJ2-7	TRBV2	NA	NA	CASSELGPEQYF	TGTGCCAGCAGTGAGTTGGGGCCCGAGCAGTACTTC
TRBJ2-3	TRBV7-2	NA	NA	CASSPNSEDTQYF	TGTGCCAGCAGCCCAAATAGCGAGGATACGCAGTATTTT
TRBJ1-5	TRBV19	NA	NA	CASSFGHLYSNQPQHF	TGTGCCAGTAGTTTTGGACACCTTTATAGCAATCAGCCCCAGCATTTT
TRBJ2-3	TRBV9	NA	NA	CASSATDTQYF	TGTGCCAGCAGCGCTACAGATACGCAGTATTTT
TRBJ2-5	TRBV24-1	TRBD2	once	CATSVGGEAQETQYF	TGTGCCACCTCGGTCGGGGGGGAGGCACAAGAGACCCAGTACTTC
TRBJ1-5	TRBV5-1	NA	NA	CASSFGSGNQPQHF	TGCGCCAGCAGCTTCGGTAGTGGCAATCAGCCCCAGCATTTT
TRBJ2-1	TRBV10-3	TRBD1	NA	CATEGTGNEQFF	TGTGCCACGGAAGGGACAGGTAATGAGCAGTTCTTC
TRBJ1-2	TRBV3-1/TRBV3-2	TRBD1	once	CASSPPFISGTGENGYTF	TGTGCCAGCAGCCCCCCGTTTATCTCCGGGACAGGGGAAAATGGCTACACCTTC
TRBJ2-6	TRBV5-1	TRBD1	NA	CASSFPDRAKDSGANVLTF	TGCGCCAGCAGCTTTCCCGACAGGGCAAAGGACTCTGGGGCCAACGTCCTGACTTTC
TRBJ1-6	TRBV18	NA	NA	CASSPPWSNSPLHF	TGTGCCAGCTCACCGCCTTGGAGTAATTCACCCCTCCACTTT
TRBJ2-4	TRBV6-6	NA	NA	CASSQGGGGLLAKNIQYF	TGTGCCAGCAGTCAGGGAGGGGGGGGGCTCCTAGCCAAAAACATTCAGTACTTC
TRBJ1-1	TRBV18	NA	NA	CASSPAIMNTEAFF	TGTGCCAGCTCACCAGCGATCATGAACACTGAAGCTTTCTTT
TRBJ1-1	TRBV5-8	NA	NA	CASSLIGGTEAFF	TGTGCCAGCAGCTTGATAGGGGGCACTGAAGCTTTCTTT
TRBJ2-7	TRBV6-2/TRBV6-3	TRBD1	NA	CASSYSAGDSKTYEQYF	TGTGCCAGCAGTTACTCGGCCGGGGACAGTAAGACCTACGAGCAGTACTTC
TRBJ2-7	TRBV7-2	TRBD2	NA	CASSLGGRAYEQYF	TGTGCCAGCAGCTTAGGTGGGAGGGCCTACGAGCAGTACTTC
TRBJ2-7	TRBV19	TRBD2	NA	CASSLAGDNPSYEQYF	TGTGCCAGTAGTTTAGCGGGAGATAACCCTTCCTACGAGCAGTACTTC
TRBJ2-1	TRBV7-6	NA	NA	CASSLGERSEQFF	TGTGCCAGCAGCTTAGGGGAGAGGAGCGAGCAGTTCTTC
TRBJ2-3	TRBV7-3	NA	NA	CASGQRGTDTQYF	TGTGCCAGCGGACAGAGGGGCACAGATACGCAGTATTTT
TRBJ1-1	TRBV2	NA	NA	CASRETDLGTEAFF	TGTGCCAGCAGAGAAACGGACTTGGGGACTGAAGCTTTCTTT
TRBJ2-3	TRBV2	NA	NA	CASSRENTDTQYF	TGTGCCAGTAGTCGGGAAAACACAGATACGCAGTATTTT
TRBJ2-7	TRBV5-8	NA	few	CASSPRLGYEQYF	TGTGCCAGCAGCCCGCGGCTCGGGTACGAGCAGTACTTC
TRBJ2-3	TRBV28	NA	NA	CASTPPWFTSEDTQYF	TGTGCCAGCACCCCACCCTGGTTTACCTCGGAGGATACGCAGTATTTT
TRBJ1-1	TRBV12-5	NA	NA	CASGLAVGWGRAFF	TGTGCTAGTGGTTTGGCCGTGGGGTGGGGGCGCGCTTTCTTT
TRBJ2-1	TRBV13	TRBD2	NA	CASSSDNLAGVNEQFF	TGTGCCAGCAGCTCAGACAACCTAGCGGGAGTCAATGAGCAGTTCTTC